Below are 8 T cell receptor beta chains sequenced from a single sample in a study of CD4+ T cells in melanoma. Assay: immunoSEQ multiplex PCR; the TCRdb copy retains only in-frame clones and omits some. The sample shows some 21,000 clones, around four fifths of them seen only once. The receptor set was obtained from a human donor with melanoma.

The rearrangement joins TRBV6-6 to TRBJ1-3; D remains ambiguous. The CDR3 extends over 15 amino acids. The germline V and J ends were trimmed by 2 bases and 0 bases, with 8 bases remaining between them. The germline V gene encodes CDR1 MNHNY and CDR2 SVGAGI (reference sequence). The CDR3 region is CASSYADYSGNTIYF. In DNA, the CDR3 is TGTGCCAGCAGTTACGCAGACTACTCTGGAAACACCATATATTTT.

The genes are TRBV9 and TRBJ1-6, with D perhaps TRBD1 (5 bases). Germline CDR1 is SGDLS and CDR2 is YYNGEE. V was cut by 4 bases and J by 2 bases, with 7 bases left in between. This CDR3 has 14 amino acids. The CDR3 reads CASSRDPYNSPLHF. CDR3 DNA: TGTGCCAGCAGCCGGGACCCCTATAATTCACCCCTCCACTTT.

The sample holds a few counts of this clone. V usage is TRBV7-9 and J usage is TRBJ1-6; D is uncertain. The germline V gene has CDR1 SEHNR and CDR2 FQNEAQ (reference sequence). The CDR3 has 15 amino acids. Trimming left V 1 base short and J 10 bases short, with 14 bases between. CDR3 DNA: TGTGCCAGCAGCTTAGAAATAGCAAGTCAGTCACCCCTCCACTTT. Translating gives CASSLEIASQSPLHF.

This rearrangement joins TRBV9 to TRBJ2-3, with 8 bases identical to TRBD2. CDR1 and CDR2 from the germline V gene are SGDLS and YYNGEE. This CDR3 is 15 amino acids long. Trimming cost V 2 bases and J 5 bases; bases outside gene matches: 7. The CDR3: CASSVSYGGGDTQYF. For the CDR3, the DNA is TGTGCCAGCAGCGTGTCTTACGGGGGGGGAGATACGCAGTATTTT.

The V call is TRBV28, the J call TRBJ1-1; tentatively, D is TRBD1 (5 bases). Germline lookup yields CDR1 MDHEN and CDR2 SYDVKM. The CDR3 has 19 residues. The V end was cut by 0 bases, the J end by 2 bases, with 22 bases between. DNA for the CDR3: TGTGCCAGCAGTTTATGGCCCCTCCGGGGCGGATGGGGAAACACTGAAGCTTTCTTT. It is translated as CASSLWPLRGGWGNTEAFF.

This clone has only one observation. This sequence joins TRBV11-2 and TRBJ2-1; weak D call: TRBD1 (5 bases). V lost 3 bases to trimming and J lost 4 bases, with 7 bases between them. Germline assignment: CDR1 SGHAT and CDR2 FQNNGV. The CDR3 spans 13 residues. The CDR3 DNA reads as TGTGCCAGCAGCTTCGACAGATACAATGAGCAGTTCTTC. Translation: CASSFDRYNEQFF.

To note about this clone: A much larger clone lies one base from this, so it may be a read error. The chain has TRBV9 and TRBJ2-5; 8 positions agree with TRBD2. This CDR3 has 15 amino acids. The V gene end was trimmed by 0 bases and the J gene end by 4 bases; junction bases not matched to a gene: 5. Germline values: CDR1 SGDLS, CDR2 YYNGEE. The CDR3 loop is CASSVAGGPGETQYF. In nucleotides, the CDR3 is TGTGCCAGCAGCGTAGCGGGGGGGCCAGGAGAGACCCAGTACTTC.

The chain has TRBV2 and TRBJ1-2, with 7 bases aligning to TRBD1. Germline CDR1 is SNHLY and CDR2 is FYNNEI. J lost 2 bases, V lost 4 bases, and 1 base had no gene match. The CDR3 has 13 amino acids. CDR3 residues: CASSGQGNYGYTF. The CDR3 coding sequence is TGTGCCAGCAGTGGACAGGGAAACTATGGCTACACCTTC.